One sample yielded the 24 T cell receptor beta chains listed below, sequenced in a study of blood T cell repertoires in COVID-19. The data were produced by immunoSEQ multiplex PCR, yet TCRdb's version contains in-frame clones alone and is incomplete. The sample yields just under 250,000 clones, around nine tenths seen once. Sequencing was performed on PBMCs or T cells enriched from blood (not recorded which). These receptors were obtained from a woman aged 30 to 39 who had recovered from COVID-19.

V and J are TRBV14 and TRBJ2-7, with 7 bases identical to TRBD1. CDR1 is SGHDN, CDR2 FVKESK, per germline. V shed 1 base and J 6 bases; nucleotides not matched to a gene: 3. CDR3 size: 13 residues. The CDR3 nucleotides are TGTGCCAGCAGCCAAGTCAGGGGGACCGAGCAGTACTTC. The encoded protein is CASSQVRGTEQYF.

The chain recombines TRBV19 with TRBJ2-1, with TRBD1 matching over 9 bases. The CDR3 is 15 residues long. CDR1 and CDR2 (germline): LNHDA, SQIVND (reference sequence). With V trimmed by 3 bases and J by 4 bases, 4 bases remained unmatched. CDR3 sequence: CASSMGTGKYNEQFF. CDR3 nucleotides: TGTGCCAGTAGTATGGGGACAGGGAAGTACAATGAGCAGTTCTTC.

For this clone: Different DNA sequences within this sample yield the same CDR3. The chain links TRBV28 to TRBJ2-7; 7 bases align to TRBD2. CDR3 size: 14 residues. Unmatched junction bases numbered 7, after V lost 2 bases and J lost 6 bases. CDR1 is MDHEN and CDR2 is SYDVKM in the germline V gene. CDR3 DNA: TGTGCCAGCAGTTTAGGGGCGGGAGAGGGCGAGCAGTACTTC. Translated, it gives CASSLGAGEGEQYF.

The V and J genes are TRBV10-3 and TRBJ1-2; D is unresolved. CDR1 is ENHRY, CDR2 SYGVKD, per germline. There are 14 residues in the CDR3. The ends were cut back, 1 base at V and 4 bases at J, with 10 bases in the middle. As DNA, the CDR3 is TGTGCCATCAGTGAGTTGGAGGCAGGCTATGGCTACACCTTC. Its protein is CAISELEAGYGYTF.

The V call is TRBV10-3, the J call TRBJ2-7; TRBD1 matches at 7 bases. V was pared by 9 bases and J by 9 bases, with 8 bases of the junction left unmatched. Germline CDR1 ENHRY, CDR2 SYGVKD. The CDR3 runs to 11 residues. CDR3: CAIGTARRQYF. The CDR3 DNA reads TGTGCCATTGGGACAGCCCGAAGGCAGTACTTC.

The CDR3 loop is CASSSPSEGNGGNYGYTF. The CDR3 bases are TGTGCCAGCAGTTCCCCCTCGGAGGGGAACGGAGGTAACTATGGCTACACCTTC. The gene calls are TRBV28 and TRBJ1-2, with D possibly being TRBD1 (5 bases). CDR1 and CDR2 (germline): MDHEN, SYDVKM. The CDR3 sequence is 18 residues long. V lost 4 bases and J 1 base, leaving 22 bases between the germline ends.

The chain uses TRBV30 and TRBJ2-1; 10 nucleotides agree with TRBD2. V was clipped by 3 bases and J by 2 bases; unmatched bases: 7. Germline V gene data show CDR1 as GTSNPN and CDR2 as SVGIG (reference sequence). The CDR3 extends over 16 amino acids. CDR3 in amino acids: CAWRGPGLAAYNEQFF. CDR3 coding DNA: TGTGCCTGGAGAGGTCCCGGACTAGCGGCCTACAATGAGCAGTTCTTC.

V usage is TRBV19 and J usage is TRBJ1-2; the match to TRBD1 covers 9 bases. The CDR3 is 13 residues long. Germline CDR1 reads LNHDA; CDR2 reads SQIVND (reference sequence). The V segment lost 6 bases and the J segment 8 bases; nucleotides outside the gene matches: 7. The CDR3 coding sequence is TGTGCCAGTAGCCCGGACAGGGGATACGGCTACACCTTC. This codes for CASSPDRGYGYTF.

The chain joins TRBV12-5 to TRBJ1-2, with D perhaps matching TRBD1 (5 bases). This CDR3 has 13 residues. Germline loops: CDR1 LGHNT, CDR2 FRNRAP. With 6 bases removed from V and 8 bases from J, the gap between germline ends came to 16 bases. The CDR3 spells CASGSNRGWGYTF. The CDR3 DNA reads TGTGCTAGTGGCTCTAATAGGGGTTGGGGCTACACCTTC.

The V and J genes are TRBV18 and TRBJ1-1; 7 bases agree with TRBD1. V shed 3 bases, J shed 0 bases, and the junction held 7 bases outside the gene matches. The germline V gene encodes CDR1 KGHSH and CDR2 LQKENI. The CDR3 runs to 16 residues. DNA for the CDR3: TGTGCCAGCTCACCCCCAGGGGGACCGATGAACACTGAAGCTTTCTTT. Translated, it gives CASSPPGGPMNTEAFF.

This clone was found once. The chain carries TRBV3-1 (or the pseudogene TRBV3-2) and TRBJ2-7; TRBD1 is a possible D gene (5 bases). Trimming shortened V by 0 bases and J by 2 bases, and 23 bases separated the two germline ends. The CDR3 spans 19 residues. Germline V lookup: CDR1 LGHDT, CDR2 YNNKEL (reference sequence). The CDR3 loop is CASSQDPFSRRRVAYEQYF. For the CDR3, the DNA is TGTGCCAGCAGCCAAGATCCGTTCTCCCGTCGCAGGGTCGCCTACGAGCAGTACTTC.

This chain joins TRBV30 and TRBJ1-2; weak D call: TRBD1 (5 bases). This CDR3 region has 12 residues. CDR1 and CDR2 from the germline V gene are GTSNPN and SVGIG (reference sequence). The V gene lost 4 bases and the J gene lost 3 bases, with 9 bases spanning the gap. For the CDR3, the DNA is TGTGCCTGGAAGGGGAACCACTATGGCTACACCTTC. Translating it yields CAWKGNHYGYTF.

The sample holds one count of this clone. The genes are TRBV7-9 and TRBJ1-1; D remains ambiguous. Germline V gene data show CDR1 as SEHNR and CDR2 as FQNEAQ (reference sequence). The CDR3 runs 15 residues. The germline V and J ends were trimmed by 1 base and 3 bases, with 12 bases remaining between them. The CDR3 sequence is CASSLGFGGYTEAFF. The CDR3 coding sequence is TGTGCCAGCAGCTTAGGATTCGGCGGGTACACTGAAGCTTTCTTT.

The V gene is TRBV6-5, the J gene TRBJ2-5; 7 positions match TRBD1. The ends lost 5 bases at V and 0 bases at J; junction bases unmatched: 6. Germline V gene data show CDR1 as MNHEY and CDR2 as SVGAGI. The CDR3 spans 15 residues. CDR3 amino acids: CASSRGTAYQETQYF. CDR3 sequence (DNA): TGTGCCAGCAGTCGTGGGACAGCGTACCAAGAGACCCAGTACTTC.

This CDR3 is CASSMSSQPQHF. The CDR3 nucleotides are TGTGCCAGTAGTATGTCGTCTCAGCCCCAGCATTTT. This rearrangement joins TRBV19 to TRBJ1-5; D unclear. The CDR3 is made up of 12 amino acids. The germline V gene encodes CDR1 LNHDA and CDR2 SQIVND (reference sequence). V lost 3 bases and J 6 bases, leaving 6 bases between the germline ends.

The rearrangement links TRBV11-1 to TRBJ1-1; 7 bases fit TRBD1. Germline values: CDR1 SGHAT, CDR2 FQDESV (reference sequence). The CDR3 is 16 amino acids. The J segment lost 1 base and the V segment lost 5 bases, leaving 10 bases of the junction unmatched. The DNA for the CDR3 is TGTGCCAGCAGCCCGAAGACAGGGCTTTGGAACACTGAAGCTTTCTTT. Residues: CASSPKTGLWNTEAFF.

The rearrangement joins TRBV24-1 to TRBJ2-5; 9 bases are shared with TRBD1. The CDR3 consists of 16 residues. V trimming: 4 bases; J trimming: 1 base; junction bases outside the gene matches: 6. Per germline, CDR1 KGHDR and CDR2 SFDVKD. CDR3: CATSDLNRGPQETQYF. The CDR3 coding sequence is TGTGCCACCAGTGACCTGAACAGGGGGCCCCAAGAGACCCAGTACTTC.

The sample holds one count of this clone. The CDR3 is CASSQVRQGRTEAFF. In DNA form, the CDR3 reads TGCGCCAGCAGCCAAGTTAGGCAGGGAAGGACTGAAGCTTTCTTT. The genes are TRBV4-1 and TRBJ1-1; D is possibly TRBD1 (5 bases). V was cut by 1 base and J by 5 bases, with 14 bases left in between. The CDR3 sequence is 15 residues long. CDR1 and CDR2 from the germline V gene are MGHRA and YSYEKL.

V gene TRBV28 combines with J gene TRBJ1-3, with a possible D match to TRBD1 (6 bases). V lost 6 bases, J lost 0 bases, and 15 bases lay in between. Per the germline V gene, CDR1 is MDHEN and CDR2 is SYDVKM. This CDR3 has 16 amino acids. The DNA for the CDR3 is TGTGCCAGCAGCCTCCCAGGGGACCCCTCTGGAAACACCATATATTTT. It is translated as CASSLPGDPSGNTIYF.

The chain joins TRBV5-6 to TRBJ2-7, with TRBD2 identical over 7 bases. Per the germline V gene, CDR1 is SGHDT and CDR2 is YYEEEE. Germline trimming cut 4 bases from V and 0 bases from J; bases unmatched to any gene: 4. CDR3 length: 14 amino acids. The CDR3 region is CASSPGTTSYEQYF. In DNA form, the CDR3 reads TGTGCCAGCAGCCCCGGGACTACCTCCTACGAGCAGTACTTC.

The gene calls are TRBV5-8 and TRBJ2-1, with 9 bases identical to TRBD1. The CDR3 is made up of 16 amino acids. Germline V gene sequence: CDR1 SGHTS, CDR2 YDEGEE. J lost 5 bases, V lost 4 bases, and 10 bases had no gene match. CDR3 sequence: CASSGRTGTGHNEQFF. DNA of the CDR3: TGTGCCAGCAGCGGGCGAACCGGGACAGGGCACAATGAGCAGTTCTTC.

The chain has TRBV9 and TRBJ2-6; the match to TRBD1 covers 8 bases. The trim removed 3 bases at V and 0 bases at J, leaving 8 bases unmatched. The CDR3 consists of 18 residues. From germline, CDR1 is SGDLS and CDR2 YYNGEE. The CDR3 DNA follows: TGTGCCAGCAGCGGAGGACAGGGCCAACCCTCTGGGGCCAACGTCCTGACTTTC. Encoded protein: CASSGGQGQPSGANVLTF.

The V gene is TRBV4-2, the J gene TRBJ1-6, with D uncertain. Trimming removed 1 base at V and 9 bases at J, with 13 bases between. Germline V gene lookup returns CDR1 LGHNA and CDR2 YNFKEQ. The CDR3 is 15 residues long. The CDR3, as DNA: TGTGCCAGCAGCCAAGTGGCTAGGGAGGGTTCACCCCTCCACTTT. Translation: CASSQVAREGSPLHF.

This rearrangement joins TRBV19 to TRBJ1-1, with D perhaps matching TRBD1 (5 bases). Between the trimmed V and J ends, which lost 6 bases and 11 bases, there was a span of 22 bases. CDR3 length equals 14 residues. Germline CDR1 LNHDA, CDR2 SQIVND (reference sequence). The CDR3: CASSQGSYKGLAFF. DNA for the CDR3: TGTGCCAGTAGCCAGGGATCTTATAAAGGGTTGGCTTTCTTT.